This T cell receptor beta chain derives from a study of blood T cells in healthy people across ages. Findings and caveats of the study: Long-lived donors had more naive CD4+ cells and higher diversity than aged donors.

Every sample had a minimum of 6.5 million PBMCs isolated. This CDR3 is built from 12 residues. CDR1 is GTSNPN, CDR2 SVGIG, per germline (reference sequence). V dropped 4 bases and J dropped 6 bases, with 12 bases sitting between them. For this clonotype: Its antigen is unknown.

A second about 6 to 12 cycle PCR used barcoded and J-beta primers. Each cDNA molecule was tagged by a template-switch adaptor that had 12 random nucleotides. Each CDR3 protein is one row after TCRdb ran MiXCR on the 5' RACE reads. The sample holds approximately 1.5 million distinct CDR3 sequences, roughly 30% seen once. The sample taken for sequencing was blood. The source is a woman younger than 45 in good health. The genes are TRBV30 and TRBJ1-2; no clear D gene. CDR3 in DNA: TGTGCCTGGAACGGCAACTCCAATGGCTACACCTTC. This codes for CAWNGNSNGYTF.